The rows below give T cell receptor beta chains drawn from one sample of a study of regulatory T cells in long-lasting Graves disease. TCRdb recomputed calls from the multiplex PCR reads with MiXCR, one row per CDR3 protein. Altogether approximately 400,000 distinct CDR3 sequences are present, approximately 15% being singletons, with the ten largest covering 15% to 20%. These same data were also listed under a study on T cells in Graves' hyperthyroidism and ophthalmopathy.

Material: peripheral blood mononuclear cells (PBMCs), obtained at new diagnosis, from a patient treated with antithyroid drugs. The receptors were sampled from a woman in her twenties or thirties with Graves disease. Each CDR3 is given with its conserved first and last residue. The order of the fields is D gene, clone size, J gene, V gene, CDR3 protein, CDR3 DNA. The D gene is left open where the match is weak. The size of a clone is reported for some rows only, either as once, few or many, or as a class for expanded clones.

d_gene: TRBD2
abundance: many
j_gene: TRBJ2-6
v_gene: TRBV29-1
CDR3aa: CSVAGGSGSGANVLTF
CDR3nt: TGCAGCGTTGCGGGGGGGTCAGGCTCTGGGGCCAACGTCCTGACTTTC

d_gene: -
abundance: many
j_gene: TRBJ2-3
v_gene: TRBV20-1
CDR3aa: CSARVAPRGDTQYF
CDR3nt: TGCAGTGCTAGAGTGGCCCCGCGGGGAGATACGCAGTATTTT

d_gene: -
abundance: many
j_gene: TRBJ2-3
v_gene: TRBV3-1
CDR3aa: CASSPHTGQNTDTQYF
CDR3nt: TGTGCCAGCAGCCCCCACACGGGACAAAACACAGATACGCAGTATTTT

d_gene: -
abundance: -
j_gene: TRBJ2-7
v_gene: TRBV25-1
CDR3aa: CASSEPPRRQSYEQYF
CDR3nt: TGTGCCAGCAGTGAACCCCCGAGGCGACAATCCTACGAGCAGTACTTC

d_gene: TRBD2
abundance: -
j_gene: TRBJ2-1
v_gene: TRBV5-4
CDR3aa: CASRPTSGRELGNEQFF
CDR3nt: TGTGCCAGCAGACCGACTAGCGGGAGGGAATTGGGTAATGAGCAGTTCTTC

d_gene: TRBD1
abundance: many
j_gene: TRBJ1-2
v_gene: TRBV6-1
CDR3aa: CASMGRQGANGYTF
CDR3nt: TGTGCCAGCATGGGCCGACAGGGGGCTAATGGCTACACCTTC

d_gene: -
abundance: many
j_gene: TRBJ1-1
v_gene: TRBV28
CDR3aa: CASTAGVNTEAFF
CDR3nt: TGTGCCAGCACTGCTGGAGTTAACACTGAAGCTTTCTTT

d_gene: -
abundance: many
j_gene: TRBJ2-5
v_gene: TRBV20-1
CDR3aa: CSARGSDETQYF
CDR3nt: TGCAGTGCTAGAGGGTCCGACGAGACCCAGTACTTC

d_gene: -
abundance: -
j_gene: TRBJ1-2
v_gene: TRBV6-1
CDR3aa: CASSLTLQGFYGYTF
CDR3nt: TGTGCCAGCAGTCTAACCTTACAGGGATTTTATGGCTACACCTTC

d_gene: -
abundance: -
j_gene: TRBJ2-7
v_gene: TRBV6-1
CDR3aa: CASSEAGTGPSGQYF
CDR3nt: TGTGCCAGCAGTGAAGCCGGGACAGGACCTAGCGGGCAGTACTTC

d_gene: -
abundance: -
j_gene: TRBJ2-1
v_gene: TRBV20-1
CDR3aa: CSARLHGVAIFF
CDR3nt: TGCAGTGCTAGACTCCATGGAGTAGCAATTTTCTTC

d_gene: -
abundance: many
j_gene: TRBJ2-3
v_gene: TRBV30
CDR3aa: CAWSVGRITDTQYF
CDR3nt: TGTGCCTGGAGTGTGGGGCGGATTACAGATACGCAGTATTTT

d_gene: -
abundance: many
j_gene: TRBJ1-1
v_gene: TRBV5-1
CDR3aa: CASTHSGRSMNTEAFF
CDR3nt: TGCGCCAGCACGCATTCGGGGAGGTCAATGAACACTGAAGCTTTCTTT

d_gene: -
abundance: many
j_gene: TRBJ2-1
v_gene: TRBV20-1
CDR3aa: CSARGSGQTYNEQFF
CDR3nt: TGCAGTGCTAGAGGAAGCGGGCAGACCTACAATGAGCAGTTCTTC

d_gene: -
abundance: many
j_gene: TRBJ2-7
v_gene: TRBV18
CDR3aa: CASAPKGGNEQYF
CDR3nt: TGTGCCAGCGCCCCCAAGGGTGGGAACGAGCAGTACTTC

d_gene: -
abundance: many
j_gene: TRBJ2-7
v_gene: TRBV20-1
CDR3aa: CSARDFVAPGRNLYEQYF
CDR3nt: TGCAGTGCTAGAGATTTTGTAGCCCCGGGACGGAATTTGTACGAGCAGTACTTC

d_gene: TRBD2
abundance: -
j_gene: TRBJ2-7
v_gene: TRBV20-1
CDR3aa: CSARLLATTYERYF
CDR3nt: TGCAGTGCTAGGTTACTAGCGACTACCTACGAGCGGTACTTC

d_gene: TRBD1
abundance: -
j_gene: TRBJ1-6
v_gene: TRBV4-1
CDR3aa: CASSQDIGGSNNSPLHF
CDR3nt: TGCGCCAGCAGCCAAGACATAGGGGGCAGCAATAATTCACCCCTCCACTTT

d_gene: -
abundance: many
j_gene: TRBJ2-4
v_gene: TRBV7-3
CDR3aa: CASSLEGIGAKNIQYF
CDR3nt: TGTGCCAGCAGCTTAGAGGGGATCGGGGCCAAAAACATTCAGTACTTC

d_gene: -
abundance: -
j_gene: TRBJ1-4
v_gene: TRBV6-1
CDR3aa: CASSKDRTKLFF
CDR3nt: TGTGCCAGCAGTAAAGACAGGACGAAACTGTTTTTT

d_gene: -
abundance: -
j_gene: TRBJ2-7
v_gene: TRBV14
CDR3aa: CASSRGAGPYEQYF
CDR3nt: TGTGCCAGCAGCCGTGGGGCGGGACCTTACGAGCAGTACTTC

d_gene: TRBD2
abundance: few
j_gene: TRBJ2-1
v_gene: TRBV9
CDR3aa: CASSASSGSSYNEQFF
CDR3nt: TGTGCCAGCAGCGCTTCCAGCGGGAGCTCCTACAATGAGCAGTTCTTC

d_gene: -
abundance: many
j_gene: TRBJ2-1
v_gene: TRBV6-1
CDR3aa: CAVLVLGERFWNEQFF
CDR3nt: TGTGCCGTCTTAGTGCTCGGCGAGCGATTCTGGAATGAGCAGTTCTTC

d_gene: TRBD1
abundance: many
j_gene: TRBJ2-3
v_gene: TRBV12-3/TRBV12-4
CDR3aa: CASSLLGQGTQYF
CDR3nt: TGTGCCAGCAGTTTATTGGGACAGGGTACGCAGTATTTT